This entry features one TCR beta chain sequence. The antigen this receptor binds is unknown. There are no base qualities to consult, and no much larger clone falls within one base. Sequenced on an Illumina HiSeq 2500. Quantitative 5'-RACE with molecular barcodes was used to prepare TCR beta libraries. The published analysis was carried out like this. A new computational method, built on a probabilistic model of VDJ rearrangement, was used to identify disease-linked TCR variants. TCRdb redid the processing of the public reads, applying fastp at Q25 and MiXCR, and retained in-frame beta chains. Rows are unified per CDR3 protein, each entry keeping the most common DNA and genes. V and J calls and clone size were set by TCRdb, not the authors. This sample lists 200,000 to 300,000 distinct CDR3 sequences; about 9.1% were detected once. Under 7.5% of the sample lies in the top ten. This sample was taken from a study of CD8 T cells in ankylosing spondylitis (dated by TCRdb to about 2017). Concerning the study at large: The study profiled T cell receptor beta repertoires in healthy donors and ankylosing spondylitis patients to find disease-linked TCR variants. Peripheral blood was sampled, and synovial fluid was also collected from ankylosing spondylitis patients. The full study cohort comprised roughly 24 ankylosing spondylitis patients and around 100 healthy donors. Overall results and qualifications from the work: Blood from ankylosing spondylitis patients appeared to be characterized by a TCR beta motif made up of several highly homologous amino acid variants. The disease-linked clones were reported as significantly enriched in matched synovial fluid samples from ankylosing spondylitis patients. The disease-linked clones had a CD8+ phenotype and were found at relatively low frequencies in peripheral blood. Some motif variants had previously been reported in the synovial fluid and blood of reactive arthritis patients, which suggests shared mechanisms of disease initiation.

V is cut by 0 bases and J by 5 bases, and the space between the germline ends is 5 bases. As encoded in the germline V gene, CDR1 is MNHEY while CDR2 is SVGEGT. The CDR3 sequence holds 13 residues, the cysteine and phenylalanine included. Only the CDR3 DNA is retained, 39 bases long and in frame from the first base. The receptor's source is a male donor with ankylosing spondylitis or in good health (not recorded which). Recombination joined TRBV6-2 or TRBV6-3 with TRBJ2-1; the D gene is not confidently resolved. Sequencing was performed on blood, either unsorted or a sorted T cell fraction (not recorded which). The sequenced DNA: TGTGCCAGCAGTTACTCCCAGAACAATGAGCAGTTCTTC. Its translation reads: CASSYSQNNEQFF.